This T cell receptor (beta chain) comes out of a study of cytomegalovirus exposure and HLA in healthy donors. Study-level findings and limits: Most TCR sequences were rare, but some public TCRs occurred in many donors.

Regarding this clone: The antigen is unknown.

The PCR employed 60 Vbeta primers together with 13 Jbeta primers. Using immunoSEQ multiplex PCR, the repertoire was profiled, and TCRdb retains in-frame clones only, with some absent. The data show over 200,000 clones, 85% to 90% seen once. V was clipped by 0 bases and J by 4 bases; unmatched bases: 3. Germline V CDR1 and CDR2: SGDLS, YYNGEE. The CDR3 runs 16 residues. Absent from the records is this donor's CMV serostatus. The source is a human donor in good health. Sample: PBMCs. The genes are TRBV9 and TRBJ2-1; TRBD2 matches 11 bases. The CDR3 DNA sequence: TGTGCCAGCAGCGTAGCTATAGCGGGGGGGTACAATGAGCAGTTCTTC. Amino acid sequence: CASSVAIAGGYNEQFF.